This TCR beta chain was profiled in a study of blood T cell repertoires in COVID-19. Study-wide context: Sites across the United States, Italy and Spain contributed samples from acute and convalescent COVID-19. T cells, B-cell-depleted T cells, or PBMCs provided the cDNA or gDNA that served as material.

Sequencing was performed with immunoSEQ multiplex PCR; in TCRdb, only in-frame clones are kept and a portion is missing. The table shows about 100,000 clones, with just over 85% occurring only once. Participants were aged about 18 to 100 years from 20 to 30 US areas. The recovered donors of Cohort 3 showed two negative PCRs, clearance, or symptom resolution. Sample: PBMCs or T cells enriched from blood (not recorded which). The TCR sequence derives from a woman in her forties or fifties who had recovered from COVID-19.

The CDR3: CASRRDRASDEQFF. As DNA, the CDR3 is TGTGCCAGCAGGCGCGACAGGGCATCCGATGAGCAGTTCTTC. The chain joins TRBV5-8 to TRBJ2-1, with 7 bases identical to TRBD1. The germline V gene encodes CDR1 SGHTS and CDR2 YDEGEE. Trimming cost V 5 bases and J 8 bases; bases outside gene matches: 10. The CDR3 has 14 amino acids.